The 2 T cell receptor beta chains given below trace back to one sample, sequenced in a study of T cell changes during pregnancy in multiple sclerosis. Measured with immunoSEQ multiplex PCR; TCRdb has only the in-frame clones, and not every one. The repertoire holds about 61,000 clones, with 70% to 90% as singletons. Sequenced here: peripheral blood, sampled in the first trimester of pregnancy. The receptors originated from a female donor in good health, enrolled as a control in a pregnancy study.

The chain has TRBV5-1 and TRBJ1-2; a possible D gene is TRBD1 (6 bases). The CDR3 contains 20 residues. Germline V gives CDR1 SGHRS, CDR2 YFSETQ. Between the trimmed V and J ends, which lost 4 bases and 1 base, there was a span of 29 bases. This CDR3 reads CASSPSQNRAFPDLNYGYTF. The CDR3 bases are TGCGCCAGCAGCCCGTCACAAAACAGGGCCTTCCCTGACCTTAACTATGGCTACACCTTC. Looking up the rest from reference TRBV5-1 and TRBJ1-2 gives the full variable domain: KAGVTQTPRYLIKTRGQQVTLSCSPISGHRSVSWYQQTPGQGLQFLFEYFSETQRNKGNFPGRFSGRQFSNSRSEMNVSTLELGDSALYLCASSPSQNRAFPDLNYGYTFGSGTRLTVV.

V gene TRBV6-5 combines with J gene TRBJ1-1, with unresolved D. This CDR3 has 13 amino acids. Germline CDR1 is MNHEY and CDR2 is SVGAGI. With 10 bases removed from V and 1 base from J, the gap between germline ends came to 13 bases. The CDR3 coding sequence is TGTGCCACCGCCCGGGGAGGGAACACTGAAGCTTTCTTT. Amino acid sequence: CATARGGNTEAFF.